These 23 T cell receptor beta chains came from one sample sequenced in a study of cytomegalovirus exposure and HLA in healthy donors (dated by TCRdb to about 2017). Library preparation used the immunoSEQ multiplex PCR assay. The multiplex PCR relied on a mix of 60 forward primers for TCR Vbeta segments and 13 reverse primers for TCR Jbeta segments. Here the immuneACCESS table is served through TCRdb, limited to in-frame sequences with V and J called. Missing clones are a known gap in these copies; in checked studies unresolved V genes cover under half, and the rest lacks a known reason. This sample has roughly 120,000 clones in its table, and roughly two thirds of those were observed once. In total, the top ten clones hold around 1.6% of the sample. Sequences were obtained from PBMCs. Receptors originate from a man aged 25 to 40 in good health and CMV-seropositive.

CDR3 sequence reads: CASSLDGRGSDTQYF. DNA of the CDR3: TGTGCCAGCAGCTTAGACGGGAGAGGCTCAGATACGCAGTATTTT. The chain carries TRBV7-2 and TRBJ2-3, with D possibly TRBD2 on 6 matching bases. Germline lookup yields CDR1 SGHTA and CDR2 FQGNSA. The CDR3 sequence is 15 residues long. V lost 1 base, J lost 4 bases, and 12 bases lay in between.

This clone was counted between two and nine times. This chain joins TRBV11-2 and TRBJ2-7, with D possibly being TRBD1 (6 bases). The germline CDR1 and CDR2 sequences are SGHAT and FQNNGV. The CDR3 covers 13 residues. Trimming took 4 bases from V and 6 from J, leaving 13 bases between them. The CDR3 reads CASSSYRASEQYF. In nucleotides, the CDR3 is TGTGCCAGCAGCTCATACAGGGCCTCCGAGCAGTACTTC. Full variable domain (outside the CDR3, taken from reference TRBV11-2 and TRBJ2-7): EAGVAQSPRYKIIEKRQSVAFWCNPISGHATLYWYQQILGQGPKLLIQFQNNGVVDDSQLPKDRFSAERLKGVDSTLKIQPAKLEDSAVYLCASSSYRASEQYFGPGTRLTVT.

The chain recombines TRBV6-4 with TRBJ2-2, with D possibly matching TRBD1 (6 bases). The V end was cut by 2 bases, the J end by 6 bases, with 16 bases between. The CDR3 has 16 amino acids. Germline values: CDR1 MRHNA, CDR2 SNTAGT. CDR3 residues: CASSDGNRGGAGELFF. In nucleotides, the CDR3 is TGTGCCAGCAGTGACGGGAACCGAGGGGGTGCCGGGGAGCTGTTTTTT.

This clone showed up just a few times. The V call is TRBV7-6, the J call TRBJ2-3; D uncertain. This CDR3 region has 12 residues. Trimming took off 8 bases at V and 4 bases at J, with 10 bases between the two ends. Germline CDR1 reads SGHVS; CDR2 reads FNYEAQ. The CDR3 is CASPLTADTQYF. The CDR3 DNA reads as TGTGCCAGCCCCCTAACGGCAGATACGCAGTATTTT.

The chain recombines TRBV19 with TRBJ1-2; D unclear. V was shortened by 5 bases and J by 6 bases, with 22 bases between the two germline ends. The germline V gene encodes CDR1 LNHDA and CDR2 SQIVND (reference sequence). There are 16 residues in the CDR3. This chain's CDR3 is CASSVPSGIPDDGYTF. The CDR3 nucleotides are TGTGCCAGTAGTGTACCCTCCGGGATTCCTGACGATGGCTACACCTTC.

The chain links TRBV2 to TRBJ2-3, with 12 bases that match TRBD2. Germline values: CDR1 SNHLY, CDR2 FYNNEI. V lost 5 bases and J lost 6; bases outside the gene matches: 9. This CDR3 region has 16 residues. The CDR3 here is CASSLWGLAGADTQYF. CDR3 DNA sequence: TGTGCCAGCAGTCTCTGGGGACTAGCGGGTGCCGATACGCAGTATTTT.

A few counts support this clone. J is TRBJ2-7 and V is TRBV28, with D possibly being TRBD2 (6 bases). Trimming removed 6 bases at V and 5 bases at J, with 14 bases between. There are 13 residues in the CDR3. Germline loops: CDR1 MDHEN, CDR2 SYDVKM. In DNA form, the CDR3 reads TGTGCCAGCAGCAATTCTCCGGGGGACGAGCAGTACTTC. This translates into CASSNSPGDEQYF.

This CDR3 reads CASSPNDSVYEQYF. The CDR3 nucleotides are TGTGCCAGCAGTCCCAACGACAGCGTCTACGAGCAGTACTTC. The genes are TRBV28 and TRBJ2-7; D might be TRBD1 (5 bases). CDR1 is MDHEN, CDR2 SYDVKM, per germline. The CDR3 covers 14 residues. Trimming shortened V by 5 bases and J by 3 bases, and 14 bases separated the two germline ends.

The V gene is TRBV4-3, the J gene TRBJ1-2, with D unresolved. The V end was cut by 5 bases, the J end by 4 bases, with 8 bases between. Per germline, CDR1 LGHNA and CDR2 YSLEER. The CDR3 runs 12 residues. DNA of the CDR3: TGCGCCAGCAGCGAGGGAGGCTATGGCTACACCTTC. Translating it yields CASSEGGYGYTF.

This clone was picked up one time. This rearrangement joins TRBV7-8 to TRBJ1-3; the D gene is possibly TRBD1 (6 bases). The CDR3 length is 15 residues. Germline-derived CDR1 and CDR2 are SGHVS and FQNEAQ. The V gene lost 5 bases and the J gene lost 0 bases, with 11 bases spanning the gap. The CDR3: CASSKTGFSGNTIYF. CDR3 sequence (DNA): TGTGCCAGCAGCAAAACAGGGTTCTCTGGAAACACCATATATTTT.

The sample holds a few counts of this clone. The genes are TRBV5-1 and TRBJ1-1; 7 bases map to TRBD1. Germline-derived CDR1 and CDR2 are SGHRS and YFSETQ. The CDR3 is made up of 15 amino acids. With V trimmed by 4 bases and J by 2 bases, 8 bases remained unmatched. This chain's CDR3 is CASSDQGVRNTEAFF. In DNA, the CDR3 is TGCGCCAGCAGCGACCAGGGGGTACGAAACACTGAAGCTTTCTTT.

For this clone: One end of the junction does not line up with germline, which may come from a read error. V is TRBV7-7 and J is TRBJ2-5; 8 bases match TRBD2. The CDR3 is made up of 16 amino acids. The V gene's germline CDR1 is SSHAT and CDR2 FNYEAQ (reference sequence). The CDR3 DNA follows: TGTGCTAGCAGCTTAGCTGGATTAGCGGGACAAGAGACCCAGTACTTC. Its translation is CASSLAGLAGQETQYF. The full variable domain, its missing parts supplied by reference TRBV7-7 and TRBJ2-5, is GAGVSQSPRYKVTKRGQDVTLRCDPISSHATLYWYQQALGQGPEFLTYFNYEAQPDKSGLPSDRFSAERPEGSISTLTIQRTEQRDSAMYRCASSLAGLAGQETQYFGPGTRLLVL.

The CDR3, as DNA: TGCGCCAGCAGCCTCCTGGTACAGGGTAATAATGAAAAACTGTTTTTT. Its protein product is CASSLLVQGNNEKLFF. The V call is TRBV5-1, the J call TRBJ1-4; weak D call: TRBD1 (6 bases). The V and J ends lost 4 bases and 4 bases respectively, with 17 bases between them. The germline gives CDR1 SGHRS, CDR2 YFSETQ. This CDR3 has 16 residues.

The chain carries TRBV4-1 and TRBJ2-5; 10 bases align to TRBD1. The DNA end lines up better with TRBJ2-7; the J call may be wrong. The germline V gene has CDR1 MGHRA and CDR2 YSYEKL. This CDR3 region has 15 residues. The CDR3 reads CASSHPGQGTYEQYF. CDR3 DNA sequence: TGCGCCAGCAGCCACCCGGGACAGGGGACCTACGAGCAGTACTTC.

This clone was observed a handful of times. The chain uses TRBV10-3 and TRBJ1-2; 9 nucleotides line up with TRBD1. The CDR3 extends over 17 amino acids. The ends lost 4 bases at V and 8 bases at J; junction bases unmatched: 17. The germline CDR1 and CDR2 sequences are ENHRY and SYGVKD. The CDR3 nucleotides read TGTGCCATCAGTGTTCATTCCGGGACAGGGCCGCCGTCGGGCTACACCTTC. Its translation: CAISVHSGTGPPSGYTF.

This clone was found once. The CDR3 DNA is TGTGCCATCTCTAGCGCTGGAGTCGGAGAGACCCAGTACTTC. It encodes CAISSAGVGETQYF. This chain links TRBV10-3 with TRBJ2-5; possible D gene TRBD2, 6 bases. Germline CDR1 is ENHRY and CDR2 is SYGVKD. The CDR3 runs 14 residues. The V gene lost 8 bases and the J gene lost 4 bases, with 17 bases spanning the gap.

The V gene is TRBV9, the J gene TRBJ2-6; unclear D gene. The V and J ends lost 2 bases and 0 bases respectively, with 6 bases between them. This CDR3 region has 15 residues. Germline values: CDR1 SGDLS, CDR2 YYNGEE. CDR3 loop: CASSVSGSGANVLTF. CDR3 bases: TGTGCCAGCAGCGTGTCGGGCTCTGGGGCCAACGTCCTGACTTTC.

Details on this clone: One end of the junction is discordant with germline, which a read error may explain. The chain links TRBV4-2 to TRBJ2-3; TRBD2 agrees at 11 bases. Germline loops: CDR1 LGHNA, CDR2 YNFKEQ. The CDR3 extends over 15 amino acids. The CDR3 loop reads CASSQASGGTDAQYF. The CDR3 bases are TGTGCCAGCAGCCAAGCTAGCGGGGGGACAGATGCGCAGTATTTT.

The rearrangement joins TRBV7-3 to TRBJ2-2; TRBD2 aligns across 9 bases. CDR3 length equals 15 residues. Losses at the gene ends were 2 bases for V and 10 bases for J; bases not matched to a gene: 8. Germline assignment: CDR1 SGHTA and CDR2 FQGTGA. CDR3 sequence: CASSLSLAGVEELFF. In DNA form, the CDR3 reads TGTGCCAGCAGCTTATCGTTAGCGGGAGTCGAGGAGCTGTTTTTT.

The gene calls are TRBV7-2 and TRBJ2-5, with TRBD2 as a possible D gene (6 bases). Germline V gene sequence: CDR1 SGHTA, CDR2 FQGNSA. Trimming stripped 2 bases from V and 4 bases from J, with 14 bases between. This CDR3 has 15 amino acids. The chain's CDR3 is CASSLQGGAGETQYF. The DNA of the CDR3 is TGTGCCAGCAGCTTACAGGGAGGAGCGGGAGAGACCCAGTACTTC.

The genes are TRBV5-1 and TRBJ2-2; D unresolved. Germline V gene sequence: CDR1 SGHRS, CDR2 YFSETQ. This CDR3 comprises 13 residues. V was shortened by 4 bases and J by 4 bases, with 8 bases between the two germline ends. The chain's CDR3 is CASSVLGTGELFF. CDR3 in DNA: TGCGCCAGCAGCGTCCTAGGCACCGGGGAGCTGTTTTTT.

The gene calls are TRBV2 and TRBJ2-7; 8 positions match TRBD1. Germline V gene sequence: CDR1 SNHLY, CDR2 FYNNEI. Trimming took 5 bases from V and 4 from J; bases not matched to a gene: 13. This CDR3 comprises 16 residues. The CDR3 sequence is CASSRSRDRLRYEQYF. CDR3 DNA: TGTGCCAGCAGTCGCTCCCGGGACAGGTTACGGTACGAGCAGTACTTC. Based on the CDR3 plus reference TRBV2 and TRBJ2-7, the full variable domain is EPEVTQTPSHQVTQMGQEVILRCVPISNHLYFYWYRQILGQKVEFLVSFYNNEISEKSEIFDDQFSVERPDGSNFTLKIRSTKLEDSAMYFCASSRSRDRLRYEQYFGPGTRLTVT.

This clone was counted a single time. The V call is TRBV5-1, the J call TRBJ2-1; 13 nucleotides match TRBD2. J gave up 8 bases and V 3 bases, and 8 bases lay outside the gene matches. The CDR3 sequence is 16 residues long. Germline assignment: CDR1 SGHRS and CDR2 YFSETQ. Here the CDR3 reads CASSYRGTSGNDEQFF. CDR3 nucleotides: TGCGCCAGCAGCTATCGCGGGACTAGCGGGAATGATGAGCAGTTCTTC.